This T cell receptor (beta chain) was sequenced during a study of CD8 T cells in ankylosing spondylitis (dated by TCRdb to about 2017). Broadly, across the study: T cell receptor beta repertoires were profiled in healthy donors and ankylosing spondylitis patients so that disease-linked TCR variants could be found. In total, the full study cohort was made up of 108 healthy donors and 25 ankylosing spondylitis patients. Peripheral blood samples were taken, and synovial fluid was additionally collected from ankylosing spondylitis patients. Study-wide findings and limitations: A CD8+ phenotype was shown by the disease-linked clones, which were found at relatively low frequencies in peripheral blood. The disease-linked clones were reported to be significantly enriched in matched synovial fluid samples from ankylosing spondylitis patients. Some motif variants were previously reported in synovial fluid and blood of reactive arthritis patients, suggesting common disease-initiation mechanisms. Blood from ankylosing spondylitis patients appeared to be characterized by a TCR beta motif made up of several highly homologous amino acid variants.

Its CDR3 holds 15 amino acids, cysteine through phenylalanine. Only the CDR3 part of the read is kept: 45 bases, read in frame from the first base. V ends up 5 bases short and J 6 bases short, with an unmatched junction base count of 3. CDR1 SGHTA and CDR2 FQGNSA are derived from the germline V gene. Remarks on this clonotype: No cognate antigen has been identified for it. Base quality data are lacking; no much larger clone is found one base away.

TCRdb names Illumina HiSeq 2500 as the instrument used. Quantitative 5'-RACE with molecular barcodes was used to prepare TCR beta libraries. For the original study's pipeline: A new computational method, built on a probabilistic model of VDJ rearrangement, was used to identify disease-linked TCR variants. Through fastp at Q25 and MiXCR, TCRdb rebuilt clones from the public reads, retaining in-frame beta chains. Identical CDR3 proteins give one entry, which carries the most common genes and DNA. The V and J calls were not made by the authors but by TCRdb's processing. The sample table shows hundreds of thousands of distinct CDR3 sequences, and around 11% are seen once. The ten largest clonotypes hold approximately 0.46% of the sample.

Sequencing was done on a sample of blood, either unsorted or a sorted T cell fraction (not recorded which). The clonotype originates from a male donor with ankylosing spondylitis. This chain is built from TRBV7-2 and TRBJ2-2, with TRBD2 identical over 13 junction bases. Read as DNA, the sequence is TGTGCCAGCAGCCGGACTAGCGGGAGCTCCGGGGAGCTGTTTTTT. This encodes CASSRTSGSSGELFF.